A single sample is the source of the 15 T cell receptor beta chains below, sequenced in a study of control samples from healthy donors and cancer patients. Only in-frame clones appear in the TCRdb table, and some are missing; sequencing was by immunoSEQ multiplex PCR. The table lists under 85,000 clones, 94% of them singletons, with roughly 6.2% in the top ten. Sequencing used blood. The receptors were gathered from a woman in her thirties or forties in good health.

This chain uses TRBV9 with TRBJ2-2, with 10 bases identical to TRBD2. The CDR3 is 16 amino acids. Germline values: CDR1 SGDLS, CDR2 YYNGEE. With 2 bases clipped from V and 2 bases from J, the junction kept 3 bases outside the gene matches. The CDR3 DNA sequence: TGTGCCAGCAGCGTGGCACTAGCGGGAAACACCGGGGAGCTGTTTTTT. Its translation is CASSVALAGNTGELFF.

The CDR3 here is CASSYPPVGRAFF. The DNA of the CDR3 is TGTGCCAGCAGTTACCCGCCGGTTGGGAGAGCTTTCTTT. The rearrangement uses TRBV6-6 and TRBJ1-1; D not certain. Germline V gene lookup returns CDR1 MNHNY and CDR2 SVGAGI (reference sequence). With 2 bases removed from V and 10 bases from J, the gap between germline ends came to 14 bases. This CDR3 has 13 amino acids.

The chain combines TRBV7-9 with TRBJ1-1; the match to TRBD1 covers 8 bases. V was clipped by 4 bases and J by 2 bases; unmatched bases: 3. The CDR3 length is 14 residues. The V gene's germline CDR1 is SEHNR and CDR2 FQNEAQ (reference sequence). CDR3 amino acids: CASSSQGANTEAFF. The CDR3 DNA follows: TGTGCCAGCAGCTCCCAGGGGGCAAACACTGAAGCTTTCTTT.

CDR3 bases: TGTGCCAGCAGCGCAGAGGTCGGGTTGAACACCGGGGAGCTGTTTTTT. Its protein is CASSAEVGLNTGELFF. The rearrangement joins TRBV13 to TRBJ2-2; no definite D call. CDR3 length: 16 amino acids. In germline, CDR1 is PRHDT, CDR2 FYEKMQ (reference sequence). The V and J ends lost 5 bases and 1 base respectively, with 14 bases between them.

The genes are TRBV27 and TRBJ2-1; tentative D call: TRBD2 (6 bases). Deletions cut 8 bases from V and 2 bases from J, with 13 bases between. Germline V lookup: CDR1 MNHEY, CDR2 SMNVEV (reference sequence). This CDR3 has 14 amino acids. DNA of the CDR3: TGTGCCAGCCAGGCGGGACGGACCTACAATGAGCAGTTCTTC. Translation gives CASQAGRTYNEQFF.

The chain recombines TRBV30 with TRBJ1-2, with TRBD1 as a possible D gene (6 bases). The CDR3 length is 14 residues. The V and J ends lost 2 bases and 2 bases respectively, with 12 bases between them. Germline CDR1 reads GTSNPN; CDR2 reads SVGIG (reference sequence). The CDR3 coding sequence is TGTGCCTGGAGTTCCCAAGACAGGAACTATGGCTACACCTTC. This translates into CAWSSQDRNYGYTF.

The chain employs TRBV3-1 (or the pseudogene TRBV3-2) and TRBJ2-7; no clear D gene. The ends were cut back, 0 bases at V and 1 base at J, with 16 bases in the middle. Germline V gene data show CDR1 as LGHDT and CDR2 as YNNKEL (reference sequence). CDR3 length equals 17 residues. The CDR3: CASSQEAPSVGSYEQYF. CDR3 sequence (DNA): TGTGCCAGCAGCCAAGAAGCTCCTTCGGTAGGATCCTACGAGCAGTACTTC.

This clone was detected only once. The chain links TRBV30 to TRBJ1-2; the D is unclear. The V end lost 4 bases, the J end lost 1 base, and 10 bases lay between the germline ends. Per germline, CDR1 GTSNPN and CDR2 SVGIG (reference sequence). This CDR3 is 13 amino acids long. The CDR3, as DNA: TGTGCCTGGACGTATGGCAGTAACTATGGCTACACCTTC. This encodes CAWTYGSNYGYTF.

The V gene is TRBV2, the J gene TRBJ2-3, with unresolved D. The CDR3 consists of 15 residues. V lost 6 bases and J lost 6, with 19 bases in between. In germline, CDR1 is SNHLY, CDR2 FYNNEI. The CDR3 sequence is CASRALLSGADTQYF. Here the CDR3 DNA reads TGTGCCAGCAGGGCTTTACTTTCAGGCGCCGATACGCAGTATTTT.

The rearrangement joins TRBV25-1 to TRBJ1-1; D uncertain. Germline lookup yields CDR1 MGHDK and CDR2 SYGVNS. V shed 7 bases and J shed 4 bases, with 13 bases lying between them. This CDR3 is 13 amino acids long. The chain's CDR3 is CASTSPRGTEAFF. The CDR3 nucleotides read TGTGCCAGCACGTCCCCGCGGGGCACTGAAGCTTTCTTT.

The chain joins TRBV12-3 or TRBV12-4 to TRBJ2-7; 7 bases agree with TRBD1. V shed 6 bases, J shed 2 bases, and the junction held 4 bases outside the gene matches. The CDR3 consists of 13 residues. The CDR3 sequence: CASRSGQTYEQYF. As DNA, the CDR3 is TGTGCCAGCAGGTCGGGACAGACCTACGAGCAGTACTTC.

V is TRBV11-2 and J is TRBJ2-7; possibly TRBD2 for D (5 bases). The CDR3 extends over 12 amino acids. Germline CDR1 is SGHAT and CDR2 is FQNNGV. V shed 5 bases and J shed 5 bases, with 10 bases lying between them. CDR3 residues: CASSRWRHEQYF. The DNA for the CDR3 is TGTGCCAGCAGCCGTTGGAGGCACGAGCAGTACTTC. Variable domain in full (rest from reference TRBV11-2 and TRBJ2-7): EAGVAQSPRYKIIEKRQSVAFWCNPISGHATLYWYQQILGQGPKLLIQFQNNGVVDDSQLPKDRFSAERLKGVDSTLKIQPAKLEDSAVYLCASSRWRHEQYFGPGTRLTVT.

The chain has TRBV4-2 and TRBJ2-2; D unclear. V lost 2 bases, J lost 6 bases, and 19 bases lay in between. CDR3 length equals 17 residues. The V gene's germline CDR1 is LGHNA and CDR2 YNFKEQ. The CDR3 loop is CASSQMLLASGSGELFF. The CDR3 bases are TGTGCCAGCAGCCAAATGCTCCTGGCCTCAGGTTCCGGGGAGCTGTTTTTT.

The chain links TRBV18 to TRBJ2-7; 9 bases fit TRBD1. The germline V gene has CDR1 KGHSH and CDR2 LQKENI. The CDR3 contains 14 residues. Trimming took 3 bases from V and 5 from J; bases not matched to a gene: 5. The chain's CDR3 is CASSPRQGDDEQYF. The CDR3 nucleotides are TGTGCCAGCTCACCGCGACAGGGGGACGACGAGCAGTACTTC.

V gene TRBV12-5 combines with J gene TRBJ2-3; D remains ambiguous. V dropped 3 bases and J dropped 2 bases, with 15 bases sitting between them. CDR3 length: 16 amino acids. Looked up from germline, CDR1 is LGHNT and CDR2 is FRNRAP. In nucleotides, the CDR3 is TGTGCTAGTGGTTTTTATGGGCTTCCCCTCACAGATACGCAGTATTTT. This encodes CASGFYGLPLTDTQYF.